The 30 T cell receptor beta chains reported below all come from one sample, sequenced in a study of blood T cell repertoires in COVID-19. Profiled with immunoSEQ multiplex PCR; TCRdb holds only in-frame clones, not every one. The table records over 85,000 clones, about 85% of them present only once. Sequences were obtained from peripheral blood. These receptors all stem from a human donor in a cohort sampled during active COVID-19.

The chain links TRBV21-1 to TRBJ2-1; TRBD2 reflects the table's D call only, with no check against the DNA. TRBV21-1 is listed as a pseudogene. The CDR3 loop spans 17 amino acids. CDR3 DNA: TGTGCCAGCAGCAGCCTCGGGATCGGGAGCTCCTACAATGAGCAGTTCTTC. It is translated as CASSSLGIGSSYNEQFF.

The chain has TRBV28 and TRBJ1-1; 8 bases map to TRBD1. The CDR3 is 12 amino acids. Germline lookup yields CDR1 MDHEN and CDR2 SYDVKM. V shed 7 bases and J 11 bases; nucleotides not matched to a gene: 9. Here the CDR3 reads CASTDGQGWAFF. CDR3 nucleotides: TGTGCCAGCACCGACGGACAGGGTTGGGCTTTCTTT. The full variable domain, rest sourced from reference TRBV28 and TRBJ1-1, is DVKVTQSSRYLVKRTGEKVFLECVQDMDHENMFWYRQDPGLGLRLIYFSYDVKMKEKGDIPEGYSVSREKKERFSLILESASTNQTSMYLCASTDGQGWAFFGQGTRLTVV.

This chain connects TRBV18 to TRBJ1-3; tentatively, D is TRBD1 (5 bases). Trimming cost V 6 bases and J 1 base, with 10 bases left between them. Germline loops: CDR1 KGHSH, CDR2 LQKENI. This CDR3 has 14 amino acids. The CDR3 is CASSPGGSGNTIYF. The CDR3 DNA follows: TGTGCCAGCTCGCCGGGGGGTTCTGGAAACACCATATATTTT.

The V and J genes are TRBV5-5 and TRBJ1-3; TRBD1 aligns across 7 bases. In germline, CDR1 is SGHKS, CDR2 YYEKEE (reference sequence). V trimming: 3 bases; J trimming: 0 bases; junction bases outside the gene matches: 9. The CDR3 sequence is 17 residues long. In DNA form, the CDR3 reads TGTGCCAGCAGCTGGGGGACAGCACATACCTCTGGAAACACCATATATTTT. It is translated as CASSWGTAHTSGNTIYF.

CDR3 sequence (DNA): TGTGCCACCAGCAGAGATCTAAGGAGCTCCTACAATGAGCAGTTCTTC. Translated, it gives CATSRDLRSSYNEQFF. The chain recombines TRBV15 with TRBJ2-1; D gene unclear. Germline V CDR1 and CDR2: LNHNV, YYDKDF (reference sequence). V lost 0 bases, J lost 0 bases, and 9 bases lay in between. The length of the CDR3 is 16 residues.

The V and J genes are TRBV14 and TRBJ1-2, with no clear D. Germline CDR1 is SGHDN and CDR2 is FVKESK. V was shortened by 1 base and J by 4 bases, with 7 bases between the two germline ends. The CDR3 has 13 residues. The CDR3 reads CASSQVPTYGYTF. CDR3 nucleotide sequence: TGTGCCAGCAGCCAAGTCCCTACCTATGGCTACACCTTC.

The chain joins TRBV19 to TRBJ2-1; 10 bases align to TRBD2. The CDR3 loop spans 20 amino acids. V gave up 7 bases and J gave up 0 bases; unmatched junction bases: 18. Germline CDR1 LNHDA, CDR2 SQIVND (reference sequence). The CDR3 loop is CASNKGASGSIYSSYNEQFF. CDR3 DNA: TGTGCCAGTAACAAAGGGGCTAGCGGGAGTATATATAGCTCCTACAATGAGCAGTTCTTC.

The CDR3 reads CAWSGGGFRVSGNTIYF. The CDR3 DNA sequence: TGTGCCTGGAGTGGGGGCGGATTTCGCGTCTCTGGAAACACCATATATTTT. The J gene is TRBJ1-3, the V gene TRBV30; D is perhaps TRBD1 (5 bases). V was clipped by 1 base and J by 0 bases, with 16 bases between them. This CDR3 spans 17 amino acids. Germline CDR1 is GTSNPN and CDR2 is SVGIG (reference sequence).

The chain is built from TRBV11-2 and TRBJ2-5, with 7 bases lining up with TRBD1. The CDR3 loop spans 14 amino acids. V lost 1 base to trimming and J lost 6 bases; unmatched junction nucleotides: 5. CDR1 is SGHAT and CDR2 is FQNNGV in the germline V gene. CDR3 bases: TGTGCCAGCAGCTTAGCGACAGGGAGTAAGACCCAGTACTTC. Protein product: CASSLATGSKTQYF.

This chain joins TRBV3-1 (or the pseudogene TRBV3-2) and TRBJ2-1; the D is unclear. Germline-derived CDR1 and CDR2 are LGHDT and YNNKEL (reference sequence). V gave up 3 bases and J gave up 12 bases, with 6 bases separating them. This CDR3 is built from 10 residues. CDR3 in amino acids: CASSHTRQFF. Written as DNA, the CDR3 is TGTGCCAGCAGCCATACGAGGCAGTTCTTC.

The chain employs TRBV6-5 and TRBJ1-1; D remains unclear. This CDR3 has 13 residues. The germline V and J ends were trimmed by 0 bases and 4 bases, with 6 bases remaining between them. In germline, CDR1 is MNHEY, CDR2 SVGAGI. The CDR3 DNA is TGTGCCAGCAGTTACTCGGGCGTCACTGAAGCTTTCTTT. Translating gives CASSYSGVTEAFF.

The chain uses TRBV28 and TRBJ1-4; 9 nucleotides agree with TRBD1. This CDR3 region has 17 residues. With V trimmed by 5 bases and J by 4 bases, 11 bases remained unmatched. The germline CDR1 and CDR2 sequences are MDHEN and SYDVKM. In DNA, the CDR3 is TGTGCCAGCAGTGGGGGACAGGGTCGCGCCCGTAATGAAAAACTGTTTTTT. This gives the protein CASSGGQGRARNEKLFF.

The rearrangement joins TRBV7-2 to TRBJ2-5; 7 nucleotides agree with TRBD1. From germline, CDR1 is SGHTA and CDR2 FQGNSA. The CDR3 totals 15 residues. The trim removed 4 bases at V and 2 bases at J, leaving 7 bases unmatched. DNA of the CDR3: TGTGCCAGCAGCTCGTCCGGGACAGCTCAAGAGACCCAGTACTTC. Its translation: CASSSSGTAQETQYF.

The chain links TRBV7-2 to TRBJ2-3, with TRBD1 matching 10 bases. CDR3 length: 16 amino acids. Trimming removed 5 bases from V and 2 bases from J; junction bases left unmatched: 7. Germline CDR1 reads SGHTA; CDR2 reads FQGNSA. The CDR3 sequence: CASSPRQGAFTDTQYF. CDR3 coding DNA: TGTGCCAGCAGCCCCCGACAGGGGGCCTTCACAGATACGCAGTATTTT. Full variable domain (missing parts from reference TRBV7-2 and TRBJ2-3): GAGVSQSPSNKVTEKGKDVELRCDPISGHTALYWYRQSLGQGLEFLIYFQGNSAPDKSGLPSDRFSAERTGGSVSTLTIQRTQQEDSAVYLCASSPRQGAFTDTQYFGPGTRLTVL.

This chain links TRBV19 with TRBJ2-1; 9 nucleotides align to TRBD2. Per germline, CDR1 LNHDA and CDR2 SQIVND (reference sequence). This CDR3 region has 16 residues. Trimming cost V 3 bases and J 0 bases; bases outside gene matches: 3. The CDR3 bases are TGTGCCAGTAGTATTCATAGCGGGAGCTCCTACAATGAGCAGTTCTTC. Amino acids: CASSIHSGSSYNEQFF.

With regard to this clone: A junction end diverges from the germline sequence, so it may reflect a read error. The chain couples TRBV15 to TRBJ2-1, with 7 positions matching TRBD1. The germline gives CDR1 LNHNV, CDR2 YYDKDF (reference sequence). The CDR3 has 14 amino acids. The CDR3 DNA follows: TGTGCCACCAGCGGAGACAGGGAACACAATGAGCAGTTCTTC. Translating it yields CATSGDREHNEQFF. The whole variable domain, remainder taken from reference TRBV15 and TRBJ2-1, is DAMVIQNPRYQVTQFGKPVTLSCSQTLNHNVMYWYQQKSSQAPKLLFHYYDKDFNNEADTPDNFQSRRPNTSFCFLDIRSPGLGDTAMYLCATSGDREHNEQFFGPGTRLTVL.

This chain links TRBV6-2 or TRBV6-3 with TRBJ2-1; 12 bases are a match to TRBD2. CDR1 is MNHEY, CDR2 SVGEGT, per germline. V was pared by 6 bases and J by 8 bases, with 11 bases of the junction left unmatched. The CDR3 has 16 residues. The CDR3 protein is CASSPPTSGGRDEQFF. The CDR3 nucleotides are TGTGCCAGCAGCCCTCCCACTAGCGGGGGGAGGGATGAGCAGTTCTTC.

This chain uses TRBV9 with TRBJ1-2, with a possible D match to TRBD1 (6 bases). Trimming took 0 bases from V and 0 from J, leaving 12 bases between them. Looked up from germline, CDR1 is SGDLS and CDR2 is YYNGEE. This CDR3 has 16 residues. The CDR3 region has the DNA TGTGCCAGCAGCGTAGGGGACAATGATCCTAACTATGGCTACACCTTC. Amino acids: CASSVGDNDPNYGYTF.

This chain uses TRBV12-3 or TRBV12-4 with TRBJ2-3, with D possibly matching TRBD2 (7 bases). V lost 7 bases, J lost 11 bases, and 16 bases lay in between. The CDR3 spans 12 residues. CDR3: CASTPGGVEQYF. CDR3 bases: TGTGCCAGCACCCCGGGGGGCGTTGAGCAGTATTTT.

This chain links TRBV5-4 with TRBJ2-3; 9 positions agree with TRBD2. V shed 0 bases and J 5 bases; nucleotides not matched to a gene: 4. The V gene's germline CDR1 is SGHNT and CDR2 YYREEE (reference sequence). The CDR3 totals 15 residues. The CDR3 coding sequence is TGTGCCAGCAGCTTGGCGCTAGCGGGGAGAGATACGCAGTATTTT. This sequence encodes CASSLALAGRDTQYF. Full variable domain (rest looked up from reference TRBV5-4 and TRBJ2-3): ETGVTQSPTHLIKTRGQQVTLRCSSQSGHNTVSWYQQALGQGPQFIFQYYREEENGRGNFPPRFSGLQFPNYSSELNVNALELDDSALYLCASSLALAGRDTQYFGPGTRLTVL.

The V and J genes are TRBV4-1 and TRBJ1-1; 8 bases agree with TRBD1. J gave up 8 bases and V 3 bases, and 5 bases lay outside the gene matches. Germline-derived CDR1 and CDR2 are MGHRA and YSYEKL. The CDR3 has 13 amino acids. CDR3 sequence reads: CASSQVGTGEAFF. Written as DNA, the CDR3 is TGCGCCAGCAGCCAGGTAGGGACAGGAGAAGCTTTCTTT.

This chain connects TRBV11-3 to TRBJ2-1; the match to TRBD2 covers 9 bases. CDR1 is SGHNT and CDR2 is YENEEA in the germline V gene. V lost 5 bases and J lost 6; bases outside the gene matches: 5. The CDR3 sequence is 14 residues long. CDR3 sequence (DNA): TGTGCCAGCAGCCCCGGACTAGCGAGCAATGAGCAGTTCTTC. It yields the protein CASSPGLASNEQFF. Full variable domain (remainder filled in from reference TRBV11-3 and TRBJ2-1): EAGVVQSPRYKIIEKKQPVAFWCNPISGHNTLYWYLQNLGQGPELLIRYENEEAVDDSQLPKDRFSAERLKGVDSTLKIQPAELGDSAVYLCASSPGLASNEQFFGPGTRLTVL.

The gene calls are TRBV18 and TRBJ2-5; possibly TRBD2 for D (5 bases). Germline-derived CDR1 and CDR2 are KGHSH and LQKENI. CDR3 length: 15 amino acids. V lost 3 bases to trimming and J lost 4 bases, with 15 bases between them. In nucleotides, the CDR3 is TGTGCCAGCTCACCTTCTCACGGGGAAGGAGAGACCCAGTACTTC. Amino acid sequence: CASSPSHGEGETQYF.

CDR3 nucleotides: TGCGCCAGCAGCTTGGTTGGGACAGCTAACACTGAAGCTTTCTTT. This codes for CASSLVGTANTEAFF. The chain couples TRBV5-1 to TRBJ1-1; 7 bases line up with TRBD1. V shed 0 bases and J 2 bases; nucleotides not matched to a gene: 4. This CDR3 is built from 15 residues. The germline CDR1 and CDR2 sequences are SGHRS and YFSETQ.

This chain joins TRBV12-3 or TRBV12-4 and TRBJ1-1; D not resolved. Trimming cost V 6 bases and J 5 bases, with 10 bases left between them. The CDR3 is 12 residues long. In nucleotides, the CDR3 is TGTGCCAGCAGCCTTCTTCGGACTGAAGCTTTCTTT. Residues: CASSLLRTEAFF.

The chain uses TRBV30 and TRBJ1-6; possibly TRBD1 for D (5 bases). The CDR3 loop spans 13 amino acids. Germline loops: CDR1 GTSNPN, CDR2 SVGIG (reference sequence). Trimming left V 4 bases short and J 7 bases short, with 11 bases between. The CDR3 DNA reads TGTGCCTGGAAGACGGGGGTGAATTCACCCCTCCACTTT. Amino acid sequence: CAWKTGVNSPLHF.

V usage is TRBV6-2 or TRBV6-3 and J usage is TRBJ1-1; D is unresolved. Germline CDR1 reads MNHEY; CDR2 reads SVGEGT. This CDR3 has 13 amino acids. V was clipped by 1 base and J by 4 bases, with 7 bases between them. The CDR3 spells CASSYWRVTEAFF. In DNA, the CDR3 is TGTGCCAGCAGTTACTGGAGGGTCACTGAAGCTTTCTTT.

This chain connects TRBV7-9 to TRBJ1-3; the D gene is possibly TRBD1 (5 bases). CDR1 SEHNR and CDR2 FQNEAQ come from the germline V gene (reference sequence). This CDR3 is 17 amino acids long. V lost 5 bases and J lost 2, with 19 bases in between. The CDR3 is CASSPRKDSGPGNTIYF. The CDR3, as DNA: TGTGCCAGCAGCCCACGAAAAGACTCAGGGCCTGGAAACACCATATATTTT.

The chain carries TRBV3-1 (or the pseudogene TRBV3-2) and TRBJ2-3; 7 bases map to TRBD1. There are 16 residues in the CDR3. The junction had 5 bases not matched to a gene; V was cut back by 0 bases and J by 2 bases. Germline CDR1 and CDR2: LGHDT and YNNKEL (reference sequence). This CDR3 is CASSQDRDSLTDTQYF. The CDR3 DNA reads TGTGCCAGCAGCCAAGATCGGGACAGCCTCACAGATACGCAGTATTTT.

The V call is TRBV6-5, the J call TRBJ2-1, with unresolved D. Trimming left V 6 bases short and J 0 bases short, with 9 bases between. The germline CDR1 and CDR2 sequences are MNHEY and SVGAGI. The CDR3 totals 14 residues. CDR3 residues: CASSAVPSYNEQFF. As DNA, the CDR3 is TGTGCCAGCAGCGCGGTCCCCTCCTACAATGAGCAGTTCTTC.